The rows below give T cell receptor beta chains drawn from one sample of a study of cytomegalovirus exposure and HLA in healthy donors. This table comes from immunoSEQ multiplex PCR, and its TCRdb copy is limited to in-frame clones, with some not included. The sample carries some 130,000 clones, about three quarters recorded once. Sequenced sample: PBMCs. The receptors here all came from a man aged 50 to 59 in good health and CMV-seropositive. Each CDR3 is given with its conserved first and last residue. The D gene is left open where the match is weak. Clone size is not always given. Where it is, it says once, few, many or a class for expanded clones.

clone size	V gene	D gene	CDR3 length	J gene	CDR3 DNA	CDR3 protein
once	TRBV7-8	-	18	TRBJ2-3	TGTGCCAGCAGCTTCGGGGGGCTCGGTCCGTCTGGCACAGATACGCAGTATTTT	CASSFGGLGPSGTDTQYF
-	TRBV2	TRBD2	16	TRBJ2-2	TGTGCCAGCACCGCCGTGATAGCGGGGGTAACCGGGGAGCTGTTTTTT	CASTAVIAGVTGELFF
-	TRBV9	TRBD1	16	TRBJ2-3	TGTGCCAGCAGCGTCGGGACAGGGAGGAAATTAGATACGCAGTATTTT	CASSVGTGRKLDTQYF
-	TRBV7-8	TRBD1	16	TRBJ1-1	TGTGCCAGCAGCTTAGGCCGGACAGGGCTCGGGACTGAAGCTTTCTTT	CASSLGRTGLGTEAFF
-	TRBV4-1	-	16	TRBJ2-4	TGCGCCAGCAGCCAACTTACTGGGGGCGCCGAAAACATTCAGTACTTC	CASSQLTGGAENIQYF
-	TRBV2	TRBD1	14	TRBJ2-5	TGTGCCAGCAGTAATCCAGGGGGTGAGGAGACCCAGTACTTC	CASSNPGGEETQYF
-	TRBV7-9	TRBD2	16	TRBJ2-1	TGTGCCAGCAGCTTGGGTAGGGGACTAGCCTCGAATGAGCAGTTCTTC	CASSLGRGLASNEQFF
few	TRBV4-1	TRBD1	14	TRBJ1-5	TGCGCCAGCAGCCCCCGACAGGGGGGTCAGCCCCAGCATTTT	CASSPRQGGQPQHF
-	TRBV4-2	-	13	TRBJ2-7	TGTGCCAGCAGCCAAGAAGTCAGGGATGGGCAGTACTTC	CASSQEVRDGQYF
-	TRBV5-1	-	13	TRBJ2-2	TGCGCCAGCAGCCCCGACTACACCGGGGAGCTGTTTTTT	CASSPDYTGELFF
-	TRBV10-3	TRBD1	16	TRBJ1-1	TGTGCCATCAGAACTAATGGACAGGGAAAGGGCACTGAAGCTTTCTTT	CAIRTNGQGKGTEAFF
-	TRBV7-2	-	13	TRBJ1-5	TGTGCCAGCAGCCCAGGGGTGGGTCAGCCCCAGCATTTT	CASSPGVGQPQHF
-	TRBV27	-	14	TRBJ1-5	TGTGCCAGCAGGGAACAGGGAATCAATCAGCCCCAGCATTTT	CASREQGINQPQHF
-	TRBV6-5	TRBD1	16	TRBJ1-6	TGTGCCAGCAGTTACTCGAGGACAGGGAATAATTCACCCCTCCACTTT	CASSYSRTGNNSPLHF